The clone carrying this T cell receptor beta chain was seen a few times. Its target is not known. After isolation, RNA underwent reverse transcription to generate cDNA as the sequencing template. Profiled with immunoSEQ multiplex PCR; TCRdb holds only in-frame clones, not every one. The table records approximately 220,000 clones, 35% to 40% of them present only once. Treatment noted: oral pan-JAK inhibitor, 5-10 mg twice daily. This specimen comes from a study of CD8+ T cells in alopecia areata. Study-wide findings and caveats: During tofacitinib treatment, many expanded lesional clones remained in scalp and blood.

V shed 8 bases, J shed 6 bases, and the junction held 8 bases outside the gene matches. The CDR3 is 12 amino acids. CDR1 is SQVTM and CDR2 is ANQGSEA in the germline V gene. Material: CD4+ T cells sorted from blood, obtained at approximately week 30, from a patient treated with tofacitinib. V and J are TRBV29-1 and TRBJ1-1; TRBD1 matches 8 bases. This clonotype originated in a human donor with alopecia areata. In DNA form, the CDR3 reads TGCAGCACTCGGACAGGGCTAGCTGAAGCTTTCTTT. Amino acids: CSTRTGLAEAFF.